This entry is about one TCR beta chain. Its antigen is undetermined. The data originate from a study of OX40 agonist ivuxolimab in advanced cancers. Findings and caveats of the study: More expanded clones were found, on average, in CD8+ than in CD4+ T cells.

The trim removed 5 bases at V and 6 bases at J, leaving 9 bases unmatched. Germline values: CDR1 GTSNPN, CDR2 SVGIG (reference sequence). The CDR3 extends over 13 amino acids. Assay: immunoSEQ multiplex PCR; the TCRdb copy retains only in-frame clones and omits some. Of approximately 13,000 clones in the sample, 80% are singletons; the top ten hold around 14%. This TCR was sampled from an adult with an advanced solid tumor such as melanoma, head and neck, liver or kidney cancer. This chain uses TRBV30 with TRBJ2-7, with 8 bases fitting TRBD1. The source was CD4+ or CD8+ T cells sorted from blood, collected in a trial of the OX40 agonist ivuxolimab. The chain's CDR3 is CAWRERGTGEQYF. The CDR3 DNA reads TGTGCCTGGCGTGAGAGAGGGACAGGCGAGCAGTACTTC.